Sequencing of this TCR beta chain was carried out in a study of blood T cell repertoires in COVID-19. In the study overall: COVID-19 samples collected from the United States, Italy and Spain covered acute and convalescent phases. Sample material is recorded as cDNA or gDNA derived from T cells, B-cell-depleted T cells, or PBMCs.

Source study methods: It was from reference gene primer amplification that nucleated cell counts were estimated. Clones were read by immunoSEQ multiplex PCR, and TCRdb kept only the in-frame ones, dropping some. V and J calls plus clone size are reproduced from that table; the DNA served to infer D and trimming. The sample has fewer than 250,000 clones; approximately 82% are singletons. The count of this clone is one. The CDR3 has 15 amino acids. Between the trimmed V and J ends, which lost 4 bases and 0 bases, there was a span of 10 bases. CDR1 MNHEY and CDR2 SMNVEV come from the germline V gene (reference sequence).

This receptor was taken from a woman older than 75 with acute or convalescent COVID-19. Sequenced input: peripheral blood. The genes are TRBV27 and TRBJ1-5; D unresolved. Written as DNA, the CDR3 is TGTGCCAGCAGTTCCCGCGGAAATAGCAATCAGCCCCAGCATTTT. Translation: CASSSRGNSNQPQHF.